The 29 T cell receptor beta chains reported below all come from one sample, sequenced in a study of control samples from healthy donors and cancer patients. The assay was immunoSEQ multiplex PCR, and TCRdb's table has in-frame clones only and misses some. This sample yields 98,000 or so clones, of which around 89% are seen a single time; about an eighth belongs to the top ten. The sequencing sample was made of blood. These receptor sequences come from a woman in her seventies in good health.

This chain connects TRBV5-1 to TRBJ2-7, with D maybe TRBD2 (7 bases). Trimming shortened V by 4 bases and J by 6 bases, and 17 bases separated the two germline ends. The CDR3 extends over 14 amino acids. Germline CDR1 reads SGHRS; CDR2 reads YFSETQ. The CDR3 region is CASSLRSGGGEQYF. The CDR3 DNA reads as TGCGCCAGCAGCCTGCGCTCGGGGGGCGGCGAGCAGTACTTC.

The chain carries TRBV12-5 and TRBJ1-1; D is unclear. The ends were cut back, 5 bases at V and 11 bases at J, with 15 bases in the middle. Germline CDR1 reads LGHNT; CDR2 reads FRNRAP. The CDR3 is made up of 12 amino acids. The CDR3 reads CASGLNSQMAFF. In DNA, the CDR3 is TGTGCTAGTGGTCTGAACAGTCAAATGGCTTTCTTT. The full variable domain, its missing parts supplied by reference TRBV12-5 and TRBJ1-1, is DARVTQTPRHKVTEMGQEVTMRCQPILGHNTVFWYRQTMMQGLELLAYFRNRAPLDDSGMPKDRFSAEMPDATLATLKIQPSEPRDSAVYFCASGLNSQMAFFGQGTRLTVV.

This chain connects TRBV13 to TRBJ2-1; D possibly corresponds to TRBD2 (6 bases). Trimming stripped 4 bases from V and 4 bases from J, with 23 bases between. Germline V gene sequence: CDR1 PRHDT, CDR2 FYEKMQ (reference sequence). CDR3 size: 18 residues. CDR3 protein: CASSSTAGSLEVYNEQFF. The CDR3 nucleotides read TGTGCCAGCAGCTCAACTGCCGGGAGTCTAGAGGTATACAATGAGCAGTTCTTC.

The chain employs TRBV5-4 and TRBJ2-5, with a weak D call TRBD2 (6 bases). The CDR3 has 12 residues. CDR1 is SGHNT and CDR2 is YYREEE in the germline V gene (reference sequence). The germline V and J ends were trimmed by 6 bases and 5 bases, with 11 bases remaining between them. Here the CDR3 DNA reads TGTGCCAGCAACCCGGCGGGGGAGACCCAGTACTTC. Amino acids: CASNPAGETQYF. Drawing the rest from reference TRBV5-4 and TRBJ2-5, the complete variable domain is ETGVTQSPTHLIKTRGQQVTLRCSSQSGHNTVSWYQQALGQGPQFIFQYYREEENGRGNFPPRFSGLQFPNYSSELNVNALELDDSALYLCASNPAGETQYFGPGTRLLVL.

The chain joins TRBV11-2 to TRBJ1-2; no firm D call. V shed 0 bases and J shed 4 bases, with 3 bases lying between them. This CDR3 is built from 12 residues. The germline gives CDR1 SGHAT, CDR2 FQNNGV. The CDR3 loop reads CASSLDSYGYTF. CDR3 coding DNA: TGTGCCAGCAGCTTAGACAGCTATGGCTACACCTTC. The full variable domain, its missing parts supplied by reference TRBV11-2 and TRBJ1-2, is EAGVAQSPRYKIIEKRQSVAFWCNPISGHATLYWYQQILGQGPKLLIQFQNNGVVDDSQLPKDRFSAERLKGVDSTLKIQPAKLEDSAVYLCASSLDSYGYTFGSGTRLTVV.

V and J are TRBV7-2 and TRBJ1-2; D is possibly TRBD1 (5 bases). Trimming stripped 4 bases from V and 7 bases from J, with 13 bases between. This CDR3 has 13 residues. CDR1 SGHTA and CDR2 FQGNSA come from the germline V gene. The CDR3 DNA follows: TGTGCCAGCAGCTCCCCGGGACGGGCTGGCTACACCTTC. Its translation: CASSSPGRAGYTF.

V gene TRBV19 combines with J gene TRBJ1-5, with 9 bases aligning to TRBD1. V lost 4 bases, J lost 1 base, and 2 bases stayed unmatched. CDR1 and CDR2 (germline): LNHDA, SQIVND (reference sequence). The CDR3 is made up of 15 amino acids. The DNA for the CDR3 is TGTGCCAGTAGTAGAGACAGGGGGAGCAATCAGCCCCAGCATTTT. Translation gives CASSRDRGSNQPQHF.

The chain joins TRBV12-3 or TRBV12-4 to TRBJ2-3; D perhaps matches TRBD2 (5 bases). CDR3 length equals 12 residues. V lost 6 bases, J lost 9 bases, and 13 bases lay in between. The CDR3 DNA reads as TGTGCCAGCAGCCCGGACTCCCTAACGCAGTATTTT. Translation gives CASSPDSLTQYF.

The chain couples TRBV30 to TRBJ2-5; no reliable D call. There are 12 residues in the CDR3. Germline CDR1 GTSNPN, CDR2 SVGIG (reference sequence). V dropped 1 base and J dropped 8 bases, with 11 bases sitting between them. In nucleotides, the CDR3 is TGTGCCTGGAGTGGGGCCGTGGGAACCCAGTACTTC. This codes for CAWSGAVGTQYF.

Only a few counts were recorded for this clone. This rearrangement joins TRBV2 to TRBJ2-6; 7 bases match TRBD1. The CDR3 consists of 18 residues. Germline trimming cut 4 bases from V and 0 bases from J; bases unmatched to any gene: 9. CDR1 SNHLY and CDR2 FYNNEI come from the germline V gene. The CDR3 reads CASSGQGTLFSGANVLTF. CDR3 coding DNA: TGTGCCAGCAGTGGACAGGGAACCTTGTTCTCTGGGGCCAACGTCCTGACTTTC.

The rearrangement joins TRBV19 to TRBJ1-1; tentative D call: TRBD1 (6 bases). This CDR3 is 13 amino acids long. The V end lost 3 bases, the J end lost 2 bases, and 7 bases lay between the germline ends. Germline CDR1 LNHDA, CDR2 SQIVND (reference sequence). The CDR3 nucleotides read TGTGCCAGTAGTATGACAGGCAACACTGAAGCTTTCTTT. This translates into CASSMTGNTEAFF.

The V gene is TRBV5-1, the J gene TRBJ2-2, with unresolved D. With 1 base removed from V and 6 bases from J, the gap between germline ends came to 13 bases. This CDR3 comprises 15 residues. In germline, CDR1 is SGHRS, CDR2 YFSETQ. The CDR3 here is CASSLNGVMAGELFF. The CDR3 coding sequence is TGCGCCAGCAGCTTGAACGGTGTGATGGCCGGGGAGCTGTTTTTT.

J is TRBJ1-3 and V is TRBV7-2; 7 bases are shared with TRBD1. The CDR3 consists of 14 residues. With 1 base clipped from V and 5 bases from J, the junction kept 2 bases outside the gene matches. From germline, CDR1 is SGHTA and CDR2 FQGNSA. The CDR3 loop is CASSLGQGRNTIYF. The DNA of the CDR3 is TGTGCCAGCAGCTTAGGACAGGGTCGAAACACCATATATTTT.

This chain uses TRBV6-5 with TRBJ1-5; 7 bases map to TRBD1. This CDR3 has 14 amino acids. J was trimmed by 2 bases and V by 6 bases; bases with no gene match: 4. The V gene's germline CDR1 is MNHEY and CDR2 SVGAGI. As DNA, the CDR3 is TGTGCCAGCAGCCAAGGACAGGGCAATCAGCCCCAGCATTTT. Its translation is CASSQGQGNQPQHF.

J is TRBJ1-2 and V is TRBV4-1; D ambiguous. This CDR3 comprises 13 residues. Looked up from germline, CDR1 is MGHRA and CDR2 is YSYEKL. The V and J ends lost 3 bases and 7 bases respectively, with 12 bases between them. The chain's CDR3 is CASSQVASGGYTF. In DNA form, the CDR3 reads TGCGCCAGCAGCCAGGTGGCTTCGGGTGGCTACACCTTC.

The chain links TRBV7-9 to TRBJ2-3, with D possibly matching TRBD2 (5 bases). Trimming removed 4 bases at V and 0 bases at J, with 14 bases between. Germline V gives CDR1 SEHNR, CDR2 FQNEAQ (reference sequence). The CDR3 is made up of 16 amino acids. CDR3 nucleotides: TGTGCCAGCAGCTCCGGGATCATGAGGAGCACAGATACGCAGTATTTT. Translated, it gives CASSSGIMRSTDTQYF. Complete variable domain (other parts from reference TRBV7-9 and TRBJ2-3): DTGVSQNPRHKITKRGQNVTFRCDPISEHNRLYWYRQTLGQGPEFLTYFQNEAQLEKSRLLSDRFSAERPKGSFSTLEIQRTEQGDSAMYLCASSSGIMRSTDTQYFGPGTRLTVL.

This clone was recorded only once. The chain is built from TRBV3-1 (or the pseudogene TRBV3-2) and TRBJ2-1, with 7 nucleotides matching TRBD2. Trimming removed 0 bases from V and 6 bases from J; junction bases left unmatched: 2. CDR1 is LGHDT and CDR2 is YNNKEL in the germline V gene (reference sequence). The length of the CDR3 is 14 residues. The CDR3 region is CASSQEREFNEQFF. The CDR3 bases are TGTGCCAGCAGCCAAGAGCGGGAGTTCAATGAGCAGTTCTTC.

The CDR3 here is CATSRDLGDGELFF. In DNA form, the CDR3 reads TGTGCCACCAGCAGAGATCTTGGGGACGGGGAGCTGTTTTTT. The chain combines TRBV15 with TRBJ2-2; the D is unclear. Trimming pared 0 bases from V and 7 bases from J, leaving 9 bases between. The length of the CDR3 is 14 residues. CDR1 and CDR2 from the germline V gene are LNHNV and YYDKDF (reference sequence). Supplemented by reference TRBV15 and TRBJ2-2, the full variable domain reads DAMVIQNPRYQVTQFGKPVTLSCSQTLNHNVMYWYQQKSSQAPKLLFHYYDKDFNNEADTPDNFQSRRPNTSFCFLDIRSPGLGDTAMYLCATSRDLGDGELFFGEGSRLTVL.

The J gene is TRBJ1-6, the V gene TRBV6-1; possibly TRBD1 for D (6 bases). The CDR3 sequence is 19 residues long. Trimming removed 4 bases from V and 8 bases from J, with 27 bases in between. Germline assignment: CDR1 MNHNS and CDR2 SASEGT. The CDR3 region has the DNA TGTGCCAGCAGTGCCGACCGAATGGGACACGCTTCTTCCCATTCACCCCTCCACTTT. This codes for CASSADRMGHASSHSPLHF.

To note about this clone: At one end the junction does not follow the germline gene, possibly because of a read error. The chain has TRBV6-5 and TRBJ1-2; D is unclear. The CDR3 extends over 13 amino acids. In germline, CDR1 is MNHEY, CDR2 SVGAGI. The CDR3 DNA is TGTGCCAGCAGTAACTCCGGGAGCTATGGCTACACCTTC. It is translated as CASSNSGSYGYTF.

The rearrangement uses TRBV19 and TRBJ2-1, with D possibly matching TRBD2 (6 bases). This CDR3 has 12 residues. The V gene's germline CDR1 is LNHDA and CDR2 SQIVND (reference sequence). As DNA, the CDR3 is TGTAGTGCCAGTAGTATGGGGGGTGAGCAGTTCTTC. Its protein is CSASSMGGEQFF. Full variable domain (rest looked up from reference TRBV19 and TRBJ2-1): DGGITQSPKYLFRKEGQNVTLSCEQNLNHDAMYWYRQDPGQGLRLIYYSQIVNDFQKGDIAEGYSVSREKKESFPLTVTSAQKNPTAFYLCSASSMGGEQFFGPGTRLTVL.

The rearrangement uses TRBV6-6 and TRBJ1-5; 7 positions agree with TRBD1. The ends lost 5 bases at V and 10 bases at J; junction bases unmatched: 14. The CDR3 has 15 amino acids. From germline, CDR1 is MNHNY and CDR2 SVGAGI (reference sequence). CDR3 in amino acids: CASSNTDRAGAPQHF. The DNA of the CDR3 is TGTGCCAGCAGTAATACCGACAGGGCGGGGGCCCCCCAGCATTTT.

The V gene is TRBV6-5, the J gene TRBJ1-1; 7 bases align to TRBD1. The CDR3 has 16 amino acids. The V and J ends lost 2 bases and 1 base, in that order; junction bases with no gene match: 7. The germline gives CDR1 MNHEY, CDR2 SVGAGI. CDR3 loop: CASSYGVGGWNTEAFF. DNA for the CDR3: TGTGCCAGCAGTTACGGGGTAGGGGGCTGGAACACTGAAGCTTTCTTT.

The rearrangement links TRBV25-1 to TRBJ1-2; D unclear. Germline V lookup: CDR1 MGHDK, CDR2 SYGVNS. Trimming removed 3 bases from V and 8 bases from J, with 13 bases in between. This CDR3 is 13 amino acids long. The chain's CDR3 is CASSDVQLGGYTF. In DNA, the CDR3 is TGTGCCAGCAGTGATGTACAACTAGGAGGCTACACCTTC.

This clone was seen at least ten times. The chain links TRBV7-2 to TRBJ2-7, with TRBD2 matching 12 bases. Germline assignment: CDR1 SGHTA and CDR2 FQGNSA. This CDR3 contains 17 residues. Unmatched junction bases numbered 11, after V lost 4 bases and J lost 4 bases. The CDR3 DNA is TGTGCCAGCAGCTCACTAGGACTAGCGGGGATGGGGTACGAGCAGTACTTC. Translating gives CASSSLGLAGMGYEQYF.

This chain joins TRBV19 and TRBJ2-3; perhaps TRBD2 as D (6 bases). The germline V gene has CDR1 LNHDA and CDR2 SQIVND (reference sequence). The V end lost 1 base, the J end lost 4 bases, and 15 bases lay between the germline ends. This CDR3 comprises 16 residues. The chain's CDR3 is CASSIGARGNADTQYF. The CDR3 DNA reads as TGTGCCAGTAGTATAGGGGCTCGGGGGAATGCAGATACGCAGTATTTT.

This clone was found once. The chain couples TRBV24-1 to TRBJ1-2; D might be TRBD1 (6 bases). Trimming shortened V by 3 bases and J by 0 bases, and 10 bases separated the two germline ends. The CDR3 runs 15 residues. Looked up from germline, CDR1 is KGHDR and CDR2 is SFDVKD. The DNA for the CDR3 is TGTGCCACCAGTGATCCAGGACAGTCTAACTATGGCTACACCTTC. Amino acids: CATSDPGQSNYGYTF.

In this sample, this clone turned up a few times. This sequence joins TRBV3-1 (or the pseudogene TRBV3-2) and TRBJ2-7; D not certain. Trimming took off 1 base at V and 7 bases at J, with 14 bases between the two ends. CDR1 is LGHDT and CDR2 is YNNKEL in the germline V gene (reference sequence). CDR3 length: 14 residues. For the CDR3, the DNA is TGTGCCAGCAGCCAAGTACAAAGTTTGAGGGAGCAGTACTTC. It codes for CASSQVQSLREQYF.

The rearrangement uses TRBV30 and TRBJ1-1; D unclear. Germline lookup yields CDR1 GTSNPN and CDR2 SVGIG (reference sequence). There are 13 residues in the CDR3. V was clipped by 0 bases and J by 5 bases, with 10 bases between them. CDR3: CAWSVSGLTEAFF. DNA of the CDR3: TGTGCCTGGAGTGTATCCGGGTTGACTGAAGCTTTCTTT.